What follows describes a single TCR beta chain. Its antigen is unidentified. The CDR3 is 17 amino acids. Germline values: CDR1 KGHSH, CDR2 LQKENI. The ends were cut back, 6 bases at V and 1 base at J, with 21 bases in the middle. The data originate from a study of cytomegalovirus exposure and HLA in healthy donors. Notes on the study in general: Reportedly, TCR beta sequences accurately predicted HLA-A and HLA-B alleles in most subjects. Later analysis demonstrated an association between a missense DCLRE1C variant and TCR beta V- and J-gene trimming.

Both 60 Vbeta primers and 13 Jbeta primers went into the PCR. Methods used by the authors: A later analysis tallied 87 million or so unique TCR beta chains, around 11 million of them shared. Assay used: immunoSEQ multiplex PCR; TCRdb lists only in-frame clones, some missing. The V and J calls and clone size come from that table; D and trimming were worked out from the DNA. The table shows around 140,000 clones, with approximately 78% occurring only once. The V gene is TRBV18, the J gene TRBJ2-5, with D perhaps TRBD2 (5 bases). The sequenced material came from PBMCs. The sequence was collected from a female donor in good health and CMV-seronegative. The CDR3 sequence: CASSKMWRAKPQETQYF. Here the CDR3 DNA reads TGTGCCAGCTCCAAAATGTGGCGGGCAAAGCCCCAAGAGACCCAGTACTTC.